This T cell receptor (beta chain) appears in the sequencing data of a study of T cell responses to AZD1222 COVID-19 vaccine (dated by TCRdb to the early 2020s). About the full investigation: A total of just over 230 trial participants underwent TCR sequencing, of whom 207 received two doses of AZD1222 and 26 received two doses of the MenACWY control vaccine. Trial participants were enrolled into age subgroups of 18-55, 56-69 and 70-plus years, which contained 148, 28 and 57 TCR-sequenced participants, respectively.

Looking up the germline V gene yields CDR1 SGHTA and CDR2 FQGNSA. Here V drops 5 bases and J drops 3 bases, and the junction holds 3 bases not matched to any gene. Including cysteine and phenylalanine, the CDR3 has 15 amino acids. Only the CDR3 part of the read is kept: 45 bases, read in frame from the first base. Study-wide conclusions, independent of this receptor: The 56-69-year group was small, and its depth increase did not reach significance, likely because of low power. Only a handful of AZD1222 recipients were SARS-CoV-2 seropositive at baseline, limiting conclusions about previously exposed vaccinees. Participants were mostly white British, with more females than males. The authors suggested clonal diversity may have been underestimated. CD4 TCRs associated with the vaccine covered the entire spike protein, and the dominant responses were in regions 160-218 and 743-854. Epitopes outside the regions mutated in the B.1.351 and B.1.1.7 variants were reportedly recognized by nearly half of the unique spike-specific TCRs. Because no day 14 peak-response samples were available, repertoires were characterized only after the peak T cell response. Spike-specific TCR breadth and depth rose significantly after two AZD1222 doses compared with day 0 and with MenACWY recipients.

As for this clone: The antigen it binds to is not known. No qualities accompany the bases; no much larger clone lies one base away.

The CDR3 regions of human TCRbeta chains were analyzed by immunosequencing. From the authors' description of their analysis: Repertoire TCRs were matched against a reference library of SARS-CoV-2-specific TCRs generated with the MIRA antigen-specificity platform. Breadth was defined as the fraction of unique TCRs that were SARS-CoV-2-associated, and depth was defined as the fraction of total T cells that were SARS-CoV-2-associated. Using the MIRA data, every spike-specific TCR was mapped to the spike region that the TCR reacted to and assigned to either a CD4 or a CD8 class. Log10-transformed breadth and depth values were compared by one-way ANOVA with Sidak's multiple comparisons tests. This immuneACCESS table, as held by TCRdb, lists in-frame sequences with V and J called but not all clones. Of the missing ones, under half trace to an unresolved V gene in checked studies; the others have no known cause. V and J calls and clone size come straight from that table; D and trimming were deduced from the DNA. The sample contains approximately 42,000 clones, 88% of them found a single time. The ten top clones hold more than 20% of the sample.

What the time point label conveys for this sample: about 28 days (+/-7) after the second vaccine dose. AZD1222 recipients given second doses at about 4 weeks or at about 12 weeks were pooled, since spike-specific TCR depth and breadth were not found to differ between the two schedules. Vaccinee samples came from UK trials COV001 and COV002, including a single-blind randomized controlled phase 2/3 trial of AZD1222 (ChAdOx1 nCoV-19) in healthy adults. Trial participant PBMC samples were collected at day 0 and day 28 after the second dose for TCRbeta chain sequencing. This clonotype originated in an adult who received the AZD1222 COVID-19 vaccine. Source: peripheral blood, taken 28 days after the second AZD1222 dose. The sequence is built from TRBV7-2 and TRBJ2-3; the junction holds 12 bases that match TRBD2. CDR3 protein: CASSVTSGRTDTQYF. Here is the DNA: TGTGCCAGCAGCGTGACTAGCGGGAGAACAGATACGCAGTATTTT.